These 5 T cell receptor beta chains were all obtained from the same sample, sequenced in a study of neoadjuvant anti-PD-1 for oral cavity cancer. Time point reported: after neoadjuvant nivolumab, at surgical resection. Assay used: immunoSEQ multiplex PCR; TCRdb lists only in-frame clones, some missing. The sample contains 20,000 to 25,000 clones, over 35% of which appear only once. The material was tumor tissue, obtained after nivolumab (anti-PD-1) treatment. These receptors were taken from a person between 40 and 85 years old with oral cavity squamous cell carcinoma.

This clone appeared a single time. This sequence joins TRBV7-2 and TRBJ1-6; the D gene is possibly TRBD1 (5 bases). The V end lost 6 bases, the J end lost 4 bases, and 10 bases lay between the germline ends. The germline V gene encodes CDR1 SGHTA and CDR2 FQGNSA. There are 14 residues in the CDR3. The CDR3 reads CASRRQSYNSPLHF. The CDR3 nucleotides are TGTGCCAGCAGACGACAGTCATATAATTCACCCCTCCACTTT.

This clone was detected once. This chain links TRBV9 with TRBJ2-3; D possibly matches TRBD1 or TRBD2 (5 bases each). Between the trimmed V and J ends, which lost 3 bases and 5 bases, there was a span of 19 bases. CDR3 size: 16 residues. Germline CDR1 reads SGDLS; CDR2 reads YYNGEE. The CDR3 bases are TGTGCCAGCAGCGGTTGGGGGTTTGGGGGAAGAGATACGCAGTATTTT. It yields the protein CASSGWGFGGRDTQYF.

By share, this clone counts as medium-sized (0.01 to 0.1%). This CDR3 reads CASSIWGDGDTEAFF. In nucleotides, the CDR3 is TGTGCCAGTAGTATATGGGGCGATGGGGACACTGAAGCTTTCTTT. This chain joins TRBV19 and TRBJ1-1, with D perhaps matching TRBD1 (5 bases). CDR3 size: 15 residues. Germline V gene lookup returns CDR1 LNHDA and CDR2 SQIVND (reference sequence). V lost 2 bases and J lost 3, with 13 bases in between.

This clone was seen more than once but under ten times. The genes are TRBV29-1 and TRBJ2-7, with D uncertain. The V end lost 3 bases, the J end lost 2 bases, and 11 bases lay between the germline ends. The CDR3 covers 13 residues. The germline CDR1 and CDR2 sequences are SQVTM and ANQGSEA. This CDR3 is CSVDVFTPYEQYF. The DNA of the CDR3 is TGCAGCGTTGATGTCTTCACCCCCTACGAGCAGTACTTC.

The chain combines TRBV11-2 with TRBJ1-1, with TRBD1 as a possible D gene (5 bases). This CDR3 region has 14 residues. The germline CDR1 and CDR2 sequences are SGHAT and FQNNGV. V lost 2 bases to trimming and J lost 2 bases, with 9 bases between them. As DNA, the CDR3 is TGTGCCAGCAGCTTACAGGGTTTCAACACTGAAGCTTTCTTT. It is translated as CASSLQGFNTEAFF.